The 14 T cell receptor beta chains below all came from one sample that was sequenced in a study of T cell changes during pregnancy in multiple sclerosis. The table came from immunoSEQ multiplex PCR; TCRdb's copy has only in-frame clones and leaves some out. The table includes roughly 100,000 clones, approximately 90% detected once. The material was peripheral blood, obtained after pregnancy. The receptors were sampled from a female donor with multiple sclerosis, enrolled in a pregnancy study.

The rearrangement links TRBV10-3 to TRBJ1-2; TRBD1 agrees at 9 bases. CDR1 ENHRY and CDR2 SYGVKD come from the germline V gene. CDR3 length equals 15 residues. The V segment lost 6 bases and the J segment 7 bases; nucleotides outside the gene matches: 12. CDR3 nucleotides: TGTGCCATCAGCGAAATACAGGGGGCGGCTGGTGGCTACACCTTC. Protein: CAISEIQGAAGGYTF.

This sequence joins TRBV28 and TRBJ2-7; 7 bases map to TRBD1. This CDR3 is built from 14 residues. J gave up 4 bases and V 4 bases, and 7 bases lay outside the gene matches. From germline, CDR1 is MDHEN and CDR2 SYDVKM. The DNA of the CDR3 is TGTGCCAGCAGTTCTCCGGGACAGAGTTACGAGCAGTACTTC. It encodes CASSSPGQSYEQYF.

The chain joins TRBV28 to TRBJ1-1; no firm D call. Germline lookup yields CDR1 MDHEN and CDR2 SYDVKM. V was cut by 7 bases and J by 0 bases, with 3 bases left in between. The CDR3 contains 11 residues. The DNA of the CDR3 is TGTGCCAGCACCTTGAACACTGAAGCTTTCTTT. Translated: CASTLNTEAFF.

The chain couples TRBV7-8 to TRBJ2-7, with D unclear. The CDR3 consists of 16 residues. V lost 2 bases to trimming and J lost 4 bases, with 18 bases between them. CDR1 is SGHVS and CDR2 is FQNEAQ in the germline V gene. This CDR3 reads CASSLLSAGTKYEQYF. In DNA, the CDR3 is TGTGCCAGCAGCTTACTTTCCGCAGGAACAAAGTACGAGCAGTACTTC.

This chain links TRBV15 with TRBJ2-5, with D tentatively TRBD1 (5 bases). Between the trimmed V and J ends, which lost 1 base and 1 base, there was a span of 10 bases. The CDR3 is made up of 15 amino acids. Germline lookup yields CDR1 LNHNV and CDR2 YYDKDF (reference sequence). The CDR3 is CATSRVPDSQETQYF. CDR3 sequence (DNA): TGTGCCACCAGCAGAGTCCCCGACAGCCAAGAGACCCAGTACTTC.

This clone occurred once. V gene TRBV6-5 combines with J gene TRBJ1-4; weak D call: TRBD1 (5 bases). The V and J ends lost 0 bases and 4 bases respectively, with 12 bases between them. There are 16 residues in the CDR3. Germline V lookup: CDR1 MNHEY, CDR2 SVGAGI. The CDR3, as DNA: TGTGCCAGCAGTTACTCCGGAGGGGATTATAATGAAAAACTGTTTTTT. Its translation is CASSYSGGDYNEKLFF.

This clone was seen a handful of times. The chain carries TRBV12-5 and TRBJ2-3; D is ambiguous. Germline V gene lookup returns CDR1 LGHNT and CDR2 FRNRAP. Trimming removed 6 bases at V and 5 bases at J, with 9 bases between. CDR3 size: 12 residues. The CDR3 bases are TGTGCTAGTGGCTTAGAGAGAGATACGCAGTATTTT. Its protein is CASGLERDTQYF.

The V and J genes are TRBV6-5 and TRBJ1-1; D not certain. Trimming stripped 10 bases from V and 1 base from J, with 13 bases between. The CDR3 totals 13 residues. Per the germline V gene, CDR1 is MNHEY and CDR2 is SVGAGI. Here the CDR3 reads CATRQPGNTEAFF. In DNA, the CDR3 is TGTGCCACCAGGCAGCCGGGGAACACTGAAGCTTTCTTT.

The chain employs TRBV7-8 and TRBJ1-1; 11 bases agree with TRBD1. Trimming cost V 5 bases and J 6 bases; bases outside gene matches: 5. CDR1 is SGHVS and CDR2 is FQNEAQ in the germline V gene. The length of the CDR3 is 14 residues. The CDR3 DNA follows: TGTGCCAGCAGCCTAAGGACAGGGGGCTCTGAAGCTTTCTTT. It encodes CASSLRTGGSEAFF.

The chain links TRBV29-1 to TRBJ2-3; the D gene is possibly TRBD1 (5 bases). CDR3 length: 12 amino acids. The V end was cut by 1 base, the J end by 6 bases, with 8 bases between. Germline V gene sequence: CDR1 SQVTM, CDR2 ANQGSEA. The CDR3 reads CSVEAGSDTQYF. The CDR3 region has the DNA TGCAGCGTTGAAGCAGGGTCGGATACGCAGTATTTT.

This chain uses TRBV14 with TRBJ1-6; tentative D call: TRBD1 (6 bases). Trimming took 4 bases from V and 10 from J, leaving 20 bases between them. In germline, CDR1 is SGHDN, CDR2 FVKESK. CDR3 length: 16 residues. As DNA, the CDR3 is TGTGCCAGCAGCCGCCTCGGGGGGGCGGGTTTATCACCCCTCCACTTT. Its translation: CASSRLGGAGLSPLHF.

This sequence joins TRBV5-1 and TRBJ1-6; TRBD1 matches 8 bases. The germline CDR1 and CDR2 sequences are SGHRS and YFSETQ. This CDR3 spans 18 amino acids. Germline trimming cut 1 base from V and 5 bases from J; bases unmatched to any gene: 11. The CDR3 nucleotides read TGCGCCAGCAGCTTGAAAGGGACAGGTCCCACCGATAATTCACCCCTCCACTTT. This encodes CASSLKGTGPTDNSPLHF. The full variable domain, its missing parts supplied by reference TRBV5-1 and TRBJ1-6, is KAGVTQTPRYLIKTRGQQVTLSCSPISGHRSVSWYQQTPGQGLQFLFEYFSETQRNKGNFPGRFSGRQFSNSRSEMNVSTLELGDSALYLCASSLKGTGPTDNSPLHFGNGTRLTVT.

The gene calls are TRBV10-3 and TRBJ2-5, with 9 bases fitting TRBD2. Germline V gene lookup returns CDR1 ENHRY and CDR2 SYGVKD. Trimming cost V 6 bases and J 0 bases; bases outside gene matches: 8. This CDR3 is 16 amino acids long. The CDR3 region is CAIRPTSGLYQETQYF. The CDR3 nucleotides read TGTGCCATCAGGCCGACTAGCGGATTGTACCAAGAGACCCAGTACTTC.

The rearrangement links TRBV28 to TRBJ2-7; 11 bases map to TRBD2. The CDR3 runs to 14 residues. Germline loops: CDR1 MDHEN, CDR2 SYDVKM. The ends lost 6 bases at V and 4 bases at J; junction bases unmatched: 5. CDR3 sequence: CASSRLAGLYEQYF. The CDR3 nucleotides are TGTGCCAGCAGCAGACTAGCGGGGCTTTACGAGCAGTACTTC.